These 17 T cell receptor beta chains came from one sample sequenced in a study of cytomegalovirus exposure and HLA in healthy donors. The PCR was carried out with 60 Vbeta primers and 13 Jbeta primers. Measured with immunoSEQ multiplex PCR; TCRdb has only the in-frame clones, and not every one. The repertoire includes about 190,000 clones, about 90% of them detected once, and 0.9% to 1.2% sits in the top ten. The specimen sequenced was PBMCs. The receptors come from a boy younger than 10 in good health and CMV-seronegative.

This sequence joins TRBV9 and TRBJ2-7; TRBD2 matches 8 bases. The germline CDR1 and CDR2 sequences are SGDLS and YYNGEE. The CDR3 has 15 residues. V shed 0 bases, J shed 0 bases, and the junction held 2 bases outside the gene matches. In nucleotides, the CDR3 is TGTGCCAGCAGCGTAGGTGCGGGAGGCTCCTACGAGCAGTACTTC. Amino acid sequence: CASSVGAGGSYEQYF.

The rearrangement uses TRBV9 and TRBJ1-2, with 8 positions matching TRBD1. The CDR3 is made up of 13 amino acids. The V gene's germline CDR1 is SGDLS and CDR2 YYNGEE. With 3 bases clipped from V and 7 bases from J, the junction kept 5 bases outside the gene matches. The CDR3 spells CASSEVRGLGYTF. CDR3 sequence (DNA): TGTGCCAGCAGCGAGGTCAGGGGGCTTGGCTACACCTTC.

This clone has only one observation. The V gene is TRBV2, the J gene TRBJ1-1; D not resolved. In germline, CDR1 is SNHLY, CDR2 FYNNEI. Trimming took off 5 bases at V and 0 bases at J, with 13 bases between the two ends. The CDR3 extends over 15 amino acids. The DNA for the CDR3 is TGTGCCAGCAGTTATGACACAGAAATGAACACTGAAGCTTTCTTT. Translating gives CASSYDTEMNTEAFF.

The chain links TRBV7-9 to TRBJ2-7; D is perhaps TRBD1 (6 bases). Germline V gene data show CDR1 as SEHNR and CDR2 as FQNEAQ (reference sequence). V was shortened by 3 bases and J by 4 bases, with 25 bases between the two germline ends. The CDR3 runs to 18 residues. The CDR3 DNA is TGTGCCAGCAGCTTGTGGGGGAAACCGGGACATCTCACGTACGAGCAGTACTTC. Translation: CASSLWGKPGHLTYEQYF.

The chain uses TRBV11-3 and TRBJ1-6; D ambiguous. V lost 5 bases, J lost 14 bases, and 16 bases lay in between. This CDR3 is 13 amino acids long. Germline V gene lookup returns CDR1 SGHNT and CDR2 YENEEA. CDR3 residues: CASSQRHGRALHF. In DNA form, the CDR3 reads TGTGCCAGCAGCCAACGTCACGGTCGGGCCCTCCACTTT. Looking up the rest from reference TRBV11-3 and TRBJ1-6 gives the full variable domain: EAGVVQSPRYKIIEKKQPVAFWCNPISGHNTLYWYLQNLGQGPELLIRYENEEAVDDSQLPKDRFSAERLKGVDSTLKIQPAELGDSAVYLCASSQRHGRALHFGNGTRLTVT.

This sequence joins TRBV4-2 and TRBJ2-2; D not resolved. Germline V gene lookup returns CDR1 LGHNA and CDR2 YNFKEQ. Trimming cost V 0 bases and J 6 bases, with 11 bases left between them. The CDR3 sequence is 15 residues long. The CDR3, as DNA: TGTGCCAGCAGCCAAGAAATGTCTGTCTCCGGGGAGCTGTTTTTT. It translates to CASSQEMSVSGELFF.

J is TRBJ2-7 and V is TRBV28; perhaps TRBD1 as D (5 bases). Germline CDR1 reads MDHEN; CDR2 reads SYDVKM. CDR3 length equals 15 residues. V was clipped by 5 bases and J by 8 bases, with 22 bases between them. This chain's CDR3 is CASSLDRVLRGQQYF. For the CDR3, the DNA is TGTGCCAGCAGTCTCGACAGAGTCCTACGTGGGCAGCAGTACTTC.

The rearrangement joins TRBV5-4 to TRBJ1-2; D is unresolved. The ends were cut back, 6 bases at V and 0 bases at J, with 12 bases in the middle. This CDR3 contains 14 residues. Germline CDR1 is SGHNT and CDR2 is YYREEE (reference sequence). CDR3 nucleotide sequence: TGTGCCAGCAATGAAGGGAGCGCTAACTATGGCTACACCTTC. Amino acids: CASNEGSANYGYTF.

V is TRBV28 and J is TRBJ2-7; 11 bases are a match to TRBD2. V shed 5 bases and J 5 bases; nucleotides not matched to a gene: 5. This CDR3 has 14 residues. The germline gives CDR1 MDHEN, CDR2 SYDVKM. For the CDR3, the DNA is TGTGCCAGCAGTCCGGGACTAGCGGTCGACGAGCAGTACTTC. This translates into CASSPGLAVDEQYF.

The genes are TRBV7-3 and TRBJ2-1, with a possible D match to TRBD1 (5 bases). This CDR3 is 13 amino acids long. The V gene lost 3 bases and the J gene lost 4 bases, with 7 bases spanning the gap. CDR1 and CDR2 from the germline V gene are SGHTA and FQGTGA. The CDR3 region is CASSLTVYNEQFF. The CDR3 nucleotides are TGTGCCAGCAGCTTGACAGTTTACAATGAGCAGTTCTTC. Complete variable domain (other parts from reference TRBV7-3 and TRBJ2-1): GAGVSQTPSNKVTEKGKYVELRCDPISGHTALYWYRQSLGQGPEFLIYFQGTGAADDSGLPNDRFFAVRPEGSVSTLKIQRTERGDSAVYLCASSLTVYNEQFFGPGTRLTVL.

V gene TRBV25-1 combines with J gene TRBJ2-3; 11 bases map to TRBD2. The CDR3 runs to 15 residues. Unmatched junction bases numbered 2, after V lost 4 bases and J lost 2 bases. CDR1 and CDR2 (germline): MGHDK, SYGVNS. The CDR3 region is CASSVTSGITDTQYF. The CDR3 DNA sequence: TGTGCCAGCAGTGTGACTAGCGGGATCACAGATACGCAGTATTTT.

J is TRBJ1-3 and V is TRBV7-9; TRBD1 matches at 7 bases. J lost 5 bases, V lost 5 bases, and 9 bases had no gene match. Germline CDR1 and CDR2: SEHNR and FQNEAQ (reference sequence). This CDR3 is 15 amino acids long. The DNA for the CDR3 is TGTGCCAGCAGCACCACAGGGGTTGAGAGAAACACCATATATTTT. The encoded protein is CASSTTGVERNTIYF.

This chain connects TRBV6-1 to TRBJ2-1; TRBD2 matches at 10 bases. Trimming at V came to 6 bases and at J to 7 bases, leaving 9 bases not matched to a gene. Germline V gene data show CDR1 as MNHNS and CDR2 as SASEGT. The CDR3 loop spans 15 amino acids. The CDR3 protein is CASRRAGGGRNEQFF. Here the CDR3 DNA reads TGTGCCAGCAGGAGAGCGGGAGGGGGTAGGAATGAGCAGTTCTTC.

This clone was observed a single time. The CDR3 nucleotides are TGCGCCAGCAGCCCACAGGGGGCCCCCCTAGCGGGGGCCTCCTCCGATACGCAGTATTTT. Its protein is CASSPQGAPLAGASSDTQYF. The chain carries TRBV5-1 and TRBJ2-3, with a tentative D call TRBD2 (10 bases). The CDR3 spans 20 residues. V dropped 4 bases and J dropped 6 bases, with 33 bases sitting between them. Germline V gene sequence: CDR1 SGHRS, CDR2 YFSETQ.

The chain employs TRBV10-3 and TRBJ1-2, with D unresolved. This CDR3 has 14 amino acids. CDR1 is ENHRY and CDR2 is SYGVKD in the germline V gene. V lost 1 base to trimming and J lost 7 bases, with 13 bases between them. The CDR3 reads CAISELSNFGGYTF. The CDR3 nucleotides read TGTGCCATCAGTGAGTTATCTAATTTTGGTGGCTACACCTTC.

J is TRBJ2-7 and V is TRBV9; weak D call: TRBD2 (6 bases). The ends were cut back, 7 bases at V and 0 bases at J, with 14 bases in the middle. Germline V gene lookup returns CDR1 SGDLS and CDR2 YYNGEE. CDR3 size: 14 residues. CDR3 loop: CASGGTGSSYEQYF. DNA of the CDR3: TGTGCCAGCGGAGGGACCGGGAGCTCCTACGAGCAGTACTTC.

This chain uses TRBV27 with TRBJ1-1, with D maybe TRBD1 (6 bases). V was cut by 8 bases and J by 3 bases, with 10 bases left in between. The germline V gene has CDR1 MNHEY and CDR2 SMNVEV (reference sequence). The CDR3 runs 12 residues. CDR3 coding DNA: TGTGCCAGCGGTAAGGGGGACACTGAAGCTTTCTTT. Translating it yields CASGKGDTEAFF.